Below, one T cell receptor beta chain is given with its context. Its antigen is unknown. At one boundary the junction diverges from the germline segment, which might be a read error. Participants in the prospective study were enrolled through a virtual design, were aged about 18 to 100 years, and lived in fewer than 30 United States geographic areas. Cohort assignment in the prospective study relied on participant-reported clinical history from a screening survey and a study questionnaire. Recovered participants in ImmuneRACE Cohort 3 were defined as having two consecutive negative NP/OP PCR tests, clearance from a healthcare professional, or resolution of symptoms. In the prospective study, whole blood, serum and a nasopharyngeal or oropharyngeal swab were collected from each participant by mobile phlebotomists. Participants in the prospective study had the option to provide additional blood draws and questionnaires over a roughly 2-month period. Prospective study blood samples were shipped either frozen or at room temperature before DNA extraction.

The immunoSEQ Assay, a bias-controlled multiplex PCR, was used to amplify TCRbeta CDR3 regions from genomic DNA. The paper's data handling went like this. Nucleated cell counts per sample were estimated from amplification of reference gene primers within the assay. To quantify the absolute abundance of each unique TCRbeta CDR3 rearrangement, sequence reads were collapsed and filtered. For each sample, productive Simpson clonality was calculated by taking the square root of Simpson's diversity index across productive rearrangements. TCRdb re-hosts the immuneACCESS table, in-frame sequences only. Its copies lack some clones; in the studies checked, an unresolved V gene accounts for under half of them, and the cause for the rest is not known. V and J calls and clone size are as listed in that table; D and trimming were resolved from the DNA. The sample table contains fewer than 350,000 clones; only one count was recorded for around 88% of them. 6% to 6.5% of the sample is taken by the ten largest.

This entry is derived from a study of blood T cell repertoires in COVID-19 (dated by TCRdb to 2020 to 2022). With regard to the full study: The collaborator samples originated in the United States, Italy and Spain and spanned the acute and convalescent phases of COVID-19. The sample metadata nearly always contained a de-identified subject ID, COVID-19 status, age in years and sex. Samples were obtained from the ongoing ImmuneRACE study (first 160 participants) and from some 1,200 subjects provided by 6 global collaborators. Where available, HLA class I and class II types were obtained from metadata supplied by the sample provider rather than from assay-based typing. Subjects who had been exposed to COVID-19, were actively infected with it, or had recovered from it provided the deeply sampled blood TCRbeta repertoires that made up the dataset. The prospective study material was composed of cDNA or gDNA derived from T cells, B-cell-depleted T cells, or PBMCs. The repertoires were made available in a free public database intended to serve as a resource for research on the immune response to SARS-CoV-2. Paper-wide results and their limitations: How much clinical and demographic metadata was included differed by source and by participant, and the metadata was provided uncurated.

This TCR came from a woman in her forties who had recovered from COVID-19. Sequenced sample: PBMCs or T cells enriched from blood (not recorded which).

DNA sequence: TGTGCTAGCAGCTCTGACCCAGGGGGCGCGGGCACCGGGGAGCTGTTTTTT. Its translation is CASSSDPGGAGTGELFF. The chain is assembled from TRBV7-7 and TRBJ2-2; 8 of the junction bases match TRBD1. The CDR3 measures 17 amino acids from cysteine to phenylalanine. Here the CDR3 DNA is all that survives: 51 bases in frame from base 1. CDR1 and CDR2, per the germline V gene (reference sequence), are SSHAT and FNYEAQ.